This T cell receptor (beta chain) was documented in a study of blood T cell repertoires in COVID-19. Study details: In each case, the material was cDNA or gDNA derived from T cells, B-cell-depleted T cells, or PBMCs.

In the authors' methods: Amplifying reference gene primers gave estimates of nucleated cell counts. Profiled with immunoSEQ multiplex PCR; TCRdb holds only in-frame clones, not every one. From that table come the V and J calls and clone size; the DNA was used to work out D and trimming. Found here are about 80,000 clones, 78% of them singletons; the top ten hold about a sixth. The germline gives CDR1 LNHNV, CDR2 YYDKDF (reference sequence). This CDR3 comprises 15 residues. The germline V and J ends were trimmed by 7 bases and 6 bases, with 19 bases remaining between them. This sequence originates from a human donor in a cohort sampled during active COVID-19. Sequencing used peripheral blood. The genes are TRBV15 and TRBJ2-1, with a weak D call TRBD1 (6 bases). CDR3 amino acids: CATTLQGILSNEQFF. CDR3 coding DNA: TGTGCCACCACCCTACAGGGAATTTTATCCAATGAGCAGTTCTTC. The full variable domain, with the rest looked up from reference TRBV15 and TRBJ2-1, is DAMVIQNPRYQVTQFGKPVTLSCSQTLNHNVMYWYQQKSSQAPKLLFHYYDKDFNNEADTPDNFQSRRPNTSFCFLDIRSPGLGDTAMYLCATTLQGILSNEQFFGPGTRLTVL.